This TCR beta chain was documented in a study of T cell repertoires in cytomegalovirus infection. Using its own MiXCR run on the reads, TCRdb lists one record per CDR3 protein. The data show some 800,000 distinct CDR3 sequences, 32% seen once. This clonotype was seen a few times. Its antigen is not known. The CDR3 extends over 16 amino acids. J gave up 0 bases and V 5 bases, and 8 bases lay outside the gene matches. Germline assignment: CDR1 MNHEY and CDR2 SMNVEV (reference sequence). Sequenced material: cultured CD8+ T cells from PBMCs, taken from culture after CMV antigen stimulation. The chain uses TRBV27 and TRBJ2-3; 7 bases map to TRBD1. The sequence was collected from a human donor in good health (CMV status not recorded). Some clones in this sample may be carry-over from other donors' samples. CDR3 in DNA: TGTGCCAGCAGTACGAACAGGGGCGAAAGCACAGATACGCAGTATTTT. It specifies CASSTNRGESTDTQYF.